Listed below are T cell receptor beta chains from one sample, sequenced in a study of post-analysis software for immune sequencing data. Using its own MiXCR run on the PCR reads, TCRdb lists one record per CDR3 protein. The sample contains around 770,000 distinct CDR3 sequences, under 60% of which appear only once. Source material: blood. These TCRs come from a girl aged 5-17 years with multiple sclerosis. Each CDR3 is given with its conserved first and last residue. D genes are given only for firm matches. Size is omitted from some rows. Given values are once, few, many or a class for expanded clones.

TRBV4-3	TRBJ2-7	few	TRBD2	TGCGCCAGCAGCCACCGACTAGCGGGATACTCCTACGAGCAGTACTTC	CASSHRLAGYSYEQYF
TRBV6-6	TRBJ2-1	.	.	TGTGCCAGCAAGAAACCGACAGGTCAGGCAGCCAATGAGCAGTTCTTC	CASKKPTGQAANEQFF
TRBV12-3/TRBV12-4	TRBJ1-2	.	TRBD1	TGTGCCAGCAGTCGAACCGGGACAGGGAGCTATGGCTACACCTTC	CASSRTGTGSYGYTF
TRBV12-3/TRBV12-4	TRBJ2-1	.	TRBD2	TGTGCCAGCAGTCACCCCATTAGCGGGAGGGGCAATGAGCAGTTCTTC	CASSHPISGRGNEQFF
TRBV20-1	TRBJ2-1	few	.	TGCAGTGCTAGACTCGCCAGCACCTACAATGAGCAGTTCTTC	CSARLASTYNEQFF
TRBV7-2	TRBJ1-2	.	.	TGTGCCAGCAGCTTAGGAGGGATAGGGACTAACTATGGCTACACCTTC	CASSLGGIGTNYGYTF
TRBV12-3/TRBV12-4	TRBJ1-2	.	.	TGTGCCAGCAGTTTACTCACAGGAGTCGATGGCTACACCTTC	CASSLLTGVDGYTF
TRBV11-2	TRBJ2-3	.	TRBD2	TGTGCCAGCAGCTCCCGACCAACGTCCCAAGGGGAGGGTGGTGATAAGGCAGATACGCAGTATTTT	CASSSRPTSQGEGGDKADTQYF
TRBV7-2	TRBJ2-3	.	.	TGTGCCAGCAGCTTAGCGCTTGGAGTGTTAGTGGATACGCAGTATTTT	CASSLALGVLVDTQYF
TRBV6-1	TRBJ1-2	few	.	TGTGCCAGCAGTCACCTCGGACCCAACTATGGCTACACCTTC	CASSHLGPNYGYTF
TRBV12-3/TRBV12-4	TRBJ1-4	few	.	TGTGCCAGCAGTCCCCAACATGTAGGAGGTGAAAAACTGTTTTTT	CASSPQHVGGEKLFF
TRBV20-1	TRBJ2-5	many	TRBD2	TGCAGTGCTAGGACTAGCGGGCGGGAGACCCAGTACTTC	CSARTSGRETQYF
TRBV7-2	TRBJ2-7	.	.	TGTGCCTGCAGCGCCCCCTTTTCCGAGCAGTACTTC	CACSAPFSEQYF
TRBV19	TRBJ2-7	.	.	TGTGCCAGTAGTACAGGAGGAGGGCTGTCCCACGAGCAGTACTTC	CASSTGGGLSHEQYF
TRBV2	TRBJ2-6	.	TRBD2	TGTGCCAGCATAGGACTAGCGGGGGCTGGGGCCAACGTCCTGACTTTC	CASIGLAGAGANVLTF
TRBV7-9	TRBJ1-1	.	.	TGTGCCAGCAGCCCTGGACTGGGGGTTTTCTTT	CASSPGLGVFF
TRBV27	TRBJ2-7	.	.	TGTGCCAGCCATGGTAGCTCCTACGAGCAGTACTTC	CASHGSSYEQYF
TRBV20-1	TRBJ2-7	few	TRBD2	TGCAGTGGACTAGCGGGAGGGCCCGAATCCTACGAGCAGTACTTC	CSGLAGGPESYEQYF
TRBV11-2	TRBJ1-1	.	.	TGTGCCAGCAGCTTAGGTCGGGGGCGAGAAACCGGGGAGCTGTTCTTT	CASSLGRGRETGELFF
TRBV7-9	TRBJ2-4	.	.	TGTGCCAGCAGCTTAGGGGCGGGGAGAGCCAAAAACATTCAGTACTTC	CASSLGAGRAKNIQYF
TRBV29-1	TRBJ2-1	.	.	TGCAGCGTTGAAGATTTGGGACAAGGGAAAGTCGATGAGCAGTTCTTC	CSVEDLGQGKVDEQFF
TRBV20-1	TRBJ1-2	.	.	TGCAGTGCTAGAGATTTGATGAAGGGGAGTACGAGTGGCTACACCTTC	CSARDLMKGSTSGYTF
TRBV4-3	TRBJ2-1	few	.	TGCGCCAGCAGCCGAGACCCCCGGGGTTACAATGAGCAGTTCTTC	CASSRDPRGYNEQFF
TRBV7-8	TRBJ2-3	.	.	TGTGCCAGCAGCTTAGACCGGGGCATGGCGGCAGGGACTACAGATACGCAGTATTTT	CASSLDRGMAAGTTDTQYF
TRBV9	TRBJ2-3	few	.	TGTGCCAGCAGCGTTGGAGGGGGGGATACGCAGTATTTT	CASSVGGGDTQYF
TRBV3-1	TRBJ2-1	few	.	TGTACCAGCAGCCCAGTGGGGATTAACAATGAGCAGTTCTTC	CTSSPVGINNEQFF
TRBV20-1	TRBJ2-7	few	.	TGCAGTGCTAGAGATACTACTACCTACGAGCAGTACTTC	CSARDTTTYEQYF
TRBV5-1	TRBJ2-1	few	TRBD2	TGCGCCAGCAGCTCGCTAGCGGGGAAGGACGATGAGCAGTTCTTC	CASSSLAGKDDEQFF
TRBV9	TRBJ2-1	few	.	TGTGCCAGCAGCGTAGACGGGGTCCATGAGCAGTTCTTC	CASSVDGVHEQFF
TRBV20-1	TRBJ1-5	few	TRBD1	TGCAGTGCTAGTCAGGGGGTGAGCCAGCCCCAGCATTTT	CSASQGVSQPQHF
TRBV28	TRBJ2-2	few	.	TGTGCCAGCAACCAACCATCCCGCACGAACACCGGGGAGCTGTTTTTT	CASNQPSRTNTGELFF
TRBV27	TRBJ1-2	few	.	TGTGCCAGCAGTCATGGCCCCGGCCACCATGGCTACACCTTC	CASSHGPGHHGYTF
TRBV7-2	TRBJ2-1	few	.	TGTGCCAGCCGGGGATCAGGTGAGCAGTTCTTC	CASRGSGEQFF
TRBV28	TRBJ1-2	once	.	TGTGCCAGCAGTAGGCAGGCGAACGGCTACACCTTC	CASSRQANGYTF
TRBV29-1	TRBJ2-7	.	.	TGCAGCGTTGAAGACCCCGGAGGGTCCTACGAGCAGTACTTC	CSVEDPGGSYEQYF
TRBV7-2	TRBJ2-7	few	.	TGTGCCAGCAGCTTAGGCCCGGCAGGGACCTACGAGCAGTACTTC	CASSLGPAGTYEQYF
TRBV12-3/TRBV12-4	TRBJ1-2	.	TRBD1	TGTGCCAGCAGTACACTCCCAGACAGGGCTAACTATGGCTACACCTTC	CASSTLPDRANYGYTF
TRBV7-2	TRBJ2-1	once	.	TGTGCCAGCAGCTTAGAGGGACCCGGGGCGAGGCAGTTCTTC	CASSLEGPGARQFF
TRBV7-2	TRBJ2-4	few	.	TGTGCCAGCAGAAGGACTATAGCCAAAAACATTCAGTACTTC	CASRRTIAKNIQYF
TRBV27	TRBJ1-1	.	.	TGTGCCAGCAGCCGAGCCGAGGGATACGTGAACACTGAAGCTTTCTTT	CASSRAEGYVNTEAFF
TRBV15	TRBJ2-5	.	TRBD2	TGTGCCACCAGCAGAGTCCGGGGACTAGCGGCAGAGACCCAGTACTTC	CATSRVRGLAAETQYF
TRBV20-1	TRBJ2-7	few	TRBD2	TGCAGTGCTAGTTGGCGGGAGGGCCCGGGGGAGCAGTACTTC	CSASWREGPGEQYF
TRBV28	TRBJ2-7	many	.	TGTGCCAGCAGTTCCCCCAGTCGGGGCGAGCAGTACTTC	CASSSPSRGEQYF
TRBV12-3/TRBV12-4	TRBJ2-1	.	.	TGTGCCAGCAGTTTAGGGACGGGTTGGAATGAGCAGTTCTTC	CASSLGTGWNEQFF
TRBV27	TRBJ1-2	.	.	TGTGCCAGCAGCCCCTCGGGTTCCGGACAAATCTATGGCTACACCTTC	CASSPSGSGQIYGYTF
TRBV12-3/TRBV12-4	TRBJ2-5	.	.	TGTGCCAGCAGTTACGGCGGCAGGGGAGGGTGCGAGACCCAGTACTTC	CASSYGGRGGCETQYF
TRBV6-6	TRBJ2-2	.	.	TGTGCCAGCAGTTTCGAGCCAGGGGTGGGGACCGGGGAGCTGTTTTTT	CASSFEPGVGTGELFF
TRBV20-1	TRBJ2-3	once	TRBD2	TGCAGTGCTAGGGTGAGCGGGGCCAGCACAGATACGCAGTATTTT	CSARVSGASTDTQYF
TRBV7-8	TRBJ2-3	.	.	TGTGCCAGCAGCTTAGTGCCGTCCGTTCAGGATACGCAGTATTTT	CASSLVPSVQDTQYF
TRBV6-1	TRBJ2-6	.	TRBD1	TGTGCCAGCAGTGGGACAGGGCCCTCTGGGGCCAACGTCCTGACTTTC	CASSGTGPSGANVLTF